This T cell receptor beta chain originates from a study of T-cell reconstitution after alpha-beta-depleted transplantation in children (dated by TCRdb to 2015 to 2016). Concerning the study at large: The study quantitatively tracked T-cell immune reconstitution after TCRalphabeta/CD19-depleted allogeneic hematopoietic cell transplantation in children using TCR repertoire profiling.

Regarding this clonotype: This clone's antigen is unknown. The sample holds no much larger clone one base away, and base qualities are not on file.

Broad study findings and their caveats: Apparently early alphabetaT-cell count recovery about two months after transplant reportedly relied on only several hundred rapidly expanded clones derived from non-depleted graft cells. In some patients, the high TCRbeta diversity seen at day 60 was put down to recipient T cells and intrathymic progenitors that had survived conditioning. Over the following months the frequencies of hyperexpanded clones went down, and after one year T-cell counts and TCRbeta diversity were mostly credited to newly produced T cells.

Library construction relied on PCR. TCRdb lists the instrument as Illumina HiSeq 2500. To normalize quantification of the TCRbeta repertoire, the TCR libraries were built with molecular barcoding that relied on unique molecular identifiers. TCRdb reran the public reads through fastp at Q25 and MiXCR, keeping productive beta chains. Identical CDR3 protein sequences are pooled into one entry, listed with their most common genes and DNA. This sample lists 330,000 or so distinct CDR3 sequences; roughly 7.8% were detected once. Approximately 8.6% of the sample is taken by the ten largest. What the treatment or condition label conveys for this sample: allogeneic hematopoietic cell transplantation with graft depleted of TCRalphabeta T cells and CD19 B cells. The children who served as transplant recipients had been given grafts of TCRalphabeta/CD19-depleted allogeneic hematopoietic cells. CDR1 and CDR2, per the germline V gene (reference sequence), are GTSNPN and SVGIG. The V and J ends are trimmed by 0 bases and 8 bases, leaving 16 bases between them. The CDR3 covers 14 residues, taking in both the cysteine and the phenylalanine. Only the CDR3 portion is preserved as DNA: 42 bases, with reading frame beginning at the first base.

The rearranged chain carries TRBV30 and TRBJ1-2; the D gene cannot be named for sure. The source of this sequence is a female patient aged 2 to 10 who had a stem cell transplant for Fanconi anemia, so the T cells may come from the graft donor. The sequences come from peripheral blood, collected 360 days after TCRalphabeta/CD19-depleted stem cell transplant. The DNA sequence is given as TGTGCCTGGAGTGTGGCGCCCGAGGTACGGGGCTACACCTTC. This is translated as CAWSVAPEVRGYTF.